This T cell receptor beta chain derives from a study of cytotoxic CD8 clonotypes in ibrutinib-treated CLL. Overall study context: Once treatment had gone on for a median of about twelve months, range 6 to 36, response samples were drawn.

Sequenced by immunoSEQ multiplex PCR; TCRdb stores in-frame clones only, minus some. The table records about 25,000 clones, around 69% of them present only once. This CDR3 region has 14 residues. In germline, CDR1 is SGHRS, CDR2 YFSETQ. V lost 4 bases and J 5 bases, leaving 12 bases between the germline ends. The sequence came from a human donor with chronic lymphocytic leukemia. The chain has TRBV5-1 and TRBJ2-2, with no clear D. The source was PBMCs, collected at disease progression, from a patient treated with ibrutinib. The CDR3 region is CASSIPSPTGELFF. Written as DNA, the CDR3 is TGCGCCAGCAGCATCCCCTCGCCAACCGGGGAGCTGTTTTTT.